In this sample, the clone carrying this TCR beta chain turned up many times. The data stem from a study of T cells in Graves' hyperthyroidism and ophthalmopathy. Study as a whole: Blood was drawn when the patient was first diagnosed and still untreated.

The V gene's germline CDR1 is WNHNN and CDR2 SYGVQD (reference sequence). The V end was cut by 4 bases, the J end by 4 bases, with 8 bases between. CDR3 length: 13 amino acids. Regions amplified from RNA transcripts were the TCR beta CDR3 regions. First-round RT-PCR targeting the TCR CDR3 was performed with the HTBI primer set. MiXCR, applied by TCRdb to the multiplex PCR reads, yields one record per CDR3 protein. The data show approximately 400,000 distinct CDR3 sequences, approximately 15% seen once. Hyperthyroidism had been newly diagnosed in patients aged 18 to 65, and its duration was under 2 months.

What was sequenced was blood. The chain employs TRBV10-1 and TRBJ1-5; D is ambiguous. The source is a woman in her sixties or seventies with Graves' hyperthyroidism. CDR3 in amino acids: CASSAARNQPQHF. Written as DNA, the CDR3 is TGCGCCAGCAGTGCTGCGAGGAATCAGCCCCAGCATTTT.